A selection of T cell receptor beta chains follows, all from one sample in a study of T cell repertoires in cytomegalovirus infection. TCRdb re-analysed the reads in MiXCR, keeping a single row per CDR3 protein. The sample contains about 220,000 distinct CDR3 sequences, roughly two fifths of which appear only once. No antigen has been assigned to these receptors. Material: CD8+ T cells from cultured PBMCs, obtained from culture after CMV antigen stimulation. The receptors stem from a human donor in good health (CMV status not recorded). Some clones in this sample may be carry-over from other donors' samples. The CDR3 runs from the conserved cysteine through the conserved F or W. Fields, in order: J gene, clone size, CDR3 length, V gene, D gene, CDR3 protein, CDR3 DNA. The D gene is left open where the match is weak. Where a row states a size, it is once, few, many or the class of an expanded clone; other rows omit it.

>TRBJ2-2|.|16|TRBV6-1|TRBD2
CASMGNSGGNTGELFF
TGTGCCAGCATGGGGAACAGCGGGGGGAACACCGGGGAGCTGTTTTTT
>TRBJ1-1|few|12|TRBV4-1|.
CASNDPGHQAFF
TGCGCCAGCAACGATCCGGGACACCAAGCTTTCTTT
>TRBJ1-5|medium-sized|14|TRBV12-3/TRBV12-4|.
CASSFGGSFQPQHF
TGTGCCAGCAGTTTTGGGGGGAGTTTTCAGCCCCAGCATTTT
>TRBJ2-3|once|17|TRBV4-2|TRBD2
CASSQDAGGSSTDTQYF
TGTGCCAGCAGCCAAGATGCGGGGGGATCTAGCACAGATACGCAGTATTTT
>TRBJ2-7|.|15|TRBV20-1|TRBD2
CSARDLTSGTYEQYF
TGCAGTGCTAGAGATCTAACTAGCGGGACCTACGAGCAGTACTTC
>TRBJ2-3|.|14|TRBV6-6|.
CASSYGGGADTQYF
TGTGCCAGCAGTTACGGAGGGGGCGCAGATACGCAGTATTTT
>TRBJ2-5|.|16|TRBV7-4|.
CASSLRGRILQETQYF
TGTGCCAGCAGCCTACGTGGACGGATACTACAAGAGACCCAGTACTTC
>TRBJ2-4|few|15|TRBV6-5|.
CASSYSAGGANIQYF
TGTGCCAGCAGTTACTCGGCAGGGGGGGCAAACATTCAGTACTTC
>TRBJ1-2|.|16|TRBV2|.
CASSSSQGAPNYGYTF
TGTGCCAGCAGTTCCTCTCAAGGGGCTCCTAACTATGGCTACACCTTC
>TRBJ1-1|many|15|TRBV28|TRBD1
CASSLETGVATEAFF
TGTGCCAGCAGTTTAGAGACAGGGGTGGCCACTGAAGCTTTCTTT
>TRBJ2-7|few|14|TRBV4-1|.
CASSFATATGEQYF
TGCGCCAGCAGTTTTGCGACAGCCACGGGCGAGCAGTACTTC
>TRBJ1-2|.|15|TRBV7-2|.
CASSGPGRTVYCYAF
TGTGCCAGCAGCGGACCGGGACGCACAGTCTATTGTTACGCATTC
>TRBJ1-2|.|12|TRBV7-2|.
CASSKGSYGYTF
TGTGCCAGCAGCAAAGGGAGCTATGGCTACACCTTC
>TRBJ1-5|few|16|TRBV7-8|.
CASSSKASQGNQPQHF
TGTGCCAGCAGCTCGAAAGCTAGTCAGGGCAATCAGCCCCAGCATTTT
>TRBJ1-2|few|13|TRBV20-1|.
CSANSQGGYGYTF
TGCAGTGCTAATAGCCAAGGAGGCTATGGCTACACCTTC
>TRBJ2-5|many|18|TRBV7-8|.
CASSFGLVDLRAKETQYF
TGTGCCAGCAGCTTTGGCCTAGTTGACCTGAGAGCAAAAGAGACCCAGTACTTC